The present TCR beta chain was sequenced within a study of CD8+ T cells in alopecia areata. This clone turned up a few times. The antigen remains unidentified. Whole-study results and caveats: Unlike in mice, where it was clearer, TCR sharing across patients was less clear, possibly HLA-related.

With 7 bases removed from V and 1 base from J, the gap between germline ends came to 22 bases. Germline V CDR1 and CDR2: LNHNV, YYDKDF (reference sequence). This CDR3 comprises 17 residues. Isolated RNA was reverse transcribed into cDNA used as the sequencing template. Here immunoSEQ multiplex PCR was the method, and the copy in TCRdb shows in-frame clones only, minus some. The sample includes 65,000 to 75,000 clones, 29% seen only once; the top ten take around 14%. Treatment indicated: oral pan-JAK inhibitor, 5-10 mg twice daily. From PBMCs, CD4+ and CD8+ T cells were sorted. This chain joins TRBV15 and TRBJ2-5; D call uncertain. The input for sequencing was CD8+ T cells sorted from blood, taken at week 4, from a patient treated with tofacitinib. This clonotype was obtained from a human donor with alopecia areata. This CDR3 reads CATTSSDSFRRQETQYF. The CDR3 DNA reads as TGTGCCACCACCTCTTCGGATTCCTTCAGGCGCCAAGAGACCCAGTACTTC.